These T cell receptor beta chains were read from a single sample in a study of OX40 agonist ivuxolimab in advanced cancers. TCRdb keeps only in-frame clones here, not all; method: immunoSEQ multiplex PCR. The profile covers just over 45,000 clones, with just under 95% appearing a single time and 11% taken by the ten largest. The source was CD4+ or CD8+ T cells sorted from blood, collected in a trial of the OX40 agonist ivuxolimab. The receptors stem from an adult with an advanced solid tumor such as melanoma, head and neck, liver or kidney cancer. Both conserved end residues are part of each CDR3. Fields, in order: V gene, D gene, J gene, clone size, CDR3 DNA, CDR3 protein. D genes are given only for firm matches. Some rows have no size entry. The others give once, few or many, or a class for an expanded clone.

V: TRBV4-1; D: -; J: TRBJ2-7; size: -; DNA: TGCGCCAGCAGTATTGACAGGACCTACGAGCAGTACTTC; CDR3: CASSIDRTYEQYF
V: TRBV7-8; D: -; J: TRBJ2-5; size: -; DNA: TGTGCCAGCAGCTTACAGGCGGGTCAAGAGACCCAGTACTTC; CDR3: CASSLQAGQETQYF
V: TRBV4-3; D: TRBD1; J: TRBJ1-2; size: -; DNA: TGCGCCAGCAGCCAGGGCGCAGGGGGGTATAACTATGGCTACACCTTC; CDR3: CASSQGAGGYNYGYTF
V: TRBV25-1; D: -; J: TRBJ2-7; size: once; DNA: TGTGCCAGCAGTCCCTCGGGACTTTTCGAGCAGTACTTC; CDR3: CASSPSGLFEQYF
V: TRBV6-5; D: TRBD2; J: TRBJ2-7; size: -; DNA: TGTGCCAGCAGTCCGGGACTAGCGGTTCATTACGAGCAGTACTTC; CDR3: CASSPGLAVHYEQYF
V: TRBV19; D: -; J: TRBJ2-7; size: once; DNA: TGTGCCAGTAGTACGCGGGACAACTACGTCTACGAGCAGTACTTC; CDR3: CASSTRDNYVYEQYF
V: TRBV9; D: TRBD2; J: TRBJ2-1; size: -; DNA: TGTGCCAGCAGCTACCTAGCGGGAGCTACAAATGAGCAGTTCTTC; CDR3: CASSYLAGATNEQFF
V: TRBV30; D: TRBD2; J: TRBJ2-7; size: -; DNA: TGTGCCTGGAGTGTAGCGGGAGGATCCTACGAGCAGTACTTC; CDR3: CAWSVAGGSYEQYF
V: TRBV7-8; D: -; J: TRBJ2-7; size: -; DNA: TGTGCCAGCAGCCCGGGGATTTCCTACGAGCAGTACTTC; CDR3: CASSPGISYEQYF
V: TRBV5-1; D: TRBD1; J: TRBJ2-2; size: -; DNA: TGCGCCAGCAGCTATCTTATGCCGGGACAGGGGCCCGTGGTACTGGACGGGGAGCTGTTTTTT; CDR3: CASSYLMPGQGPVVLDGELFF
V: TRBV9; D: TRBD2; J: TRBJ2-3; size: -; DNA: TGTGCCAGCAGCCCCGGAAACGCGGGAGAATCAGATACGCAGTATTTT; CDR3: CASSPGNAGESDTQYF
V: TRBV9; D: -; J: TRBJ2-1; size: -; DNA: TGTGCCAGCAGCGTAATCCGGGGTGGGGGTAGCGGAAATGAGCAGTTCTTC; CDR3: CASSVIRGGGSGNEQFF
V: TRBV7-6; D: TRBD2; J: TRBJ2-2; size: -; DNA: TGTGCCAGCAGCTCCCCCGGGAGCGGGAGTAAAAGCGGGGAGCTGTTTTTT; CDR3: CASSSPGSGSKSGELFF
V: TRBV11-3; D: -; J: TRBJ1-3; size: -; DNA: TGTGCCAGCAGCTTTCGTTCCTCTGGAAACACCATATATTTT; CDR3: CASSFRSSGNTIYF
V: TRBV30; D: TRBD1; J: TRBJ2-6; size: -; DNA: TGTGCCTGGAGTTCGGACAGGGACGAATTCCCTGGGGCCAACGTCCTGACTTTC; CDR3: CAWSSDRDEFPGANVLTF
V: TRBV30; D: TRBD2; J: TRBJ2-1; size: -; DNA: TGTGCCTGGATGGGGACTAGTTTGAAGGAAGATGAGTTCTTC; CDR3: CAWMGTSLKEDEFF
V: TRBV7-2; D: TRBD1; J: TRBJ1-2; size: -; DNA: TGTGCCAGCAGCTTAGAAGACAGGGGGAACTATGGCTACACCTTC; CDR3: CASSLEDRGNYGYTF
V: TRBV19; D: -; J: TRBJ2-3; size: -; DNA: TGTGCCAGTAGTACTCGGGACGTCGCTAGCACAGATACGCAGTATTTT; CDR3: CASSTRDVASTDTQYF
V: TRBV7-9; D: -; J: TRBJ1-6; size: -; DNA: TGTGCCAGCAGCTTAGCGGTCAGTAATTCACCCCTCCACTTT; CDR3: CASSLAVSNSPLHF
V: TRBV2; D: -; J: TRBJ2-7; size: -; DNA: TGTGCCAGATCGTCCACCGGCTCCTACGGGCAGTACTTC; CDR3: CARSSTGSYGQYF
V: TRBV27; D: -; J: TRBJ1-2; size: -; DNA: TGTGCCAGCGCCTCTTTAACCGGATATGGCTACACCTTC; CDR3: CASASLTGYGYTF
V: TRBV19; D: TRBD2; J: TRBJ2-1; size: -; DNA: TGTGCCAGTAGTCCCCGGACGGGGAGGGACTATAATGAGCAGTTCTTC; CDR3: CASSPRTGRDYNEQFF
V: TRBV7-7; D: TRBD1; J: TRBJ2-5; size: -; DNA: TGTGCTAGCAGCTTAGTTACAGGGGGCGACGAGACCCAGTACTTC; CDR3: CASSLVTGGDETQYF
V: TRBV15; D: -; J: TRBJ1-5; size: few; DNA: TGTGCCACCGCCGGACAGCACAATCAGCCCCAGCATTTT; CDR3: CATAGQHNQPQHF